This T cell receptor (beta chain) was documented in a study of shared clonotypes between healthy human individuals. Turning to the study itself: The cohort comprised a couple of women and a few men. Their ages spanned 18 to 49 years.

Among the donors, all were Caucasian adults who lived in Nashville, Tennessee. Original methodology: Because ImmunoSEQ provided only junction sequences with no quality scores, the filtering differed. Sequencing was performed with immunoSEQ multiplex PCR; in TCRdb, only in-frame clones are kept and a portion is missing. V, J and clone size are taken as reported in that table, and D and trimming were inferred from the DNA itself. Here the sample spans 780,000 or so clones, over 55% being singletons. This sequence originates from a woman aged 25 to 39 in good health. The sequencing sample was made of memory CD4+ T cells sorted from blood. The subset: CD45RA-negative fraction.

The CDR3 DNA reads as TGTGCCAGCAGTCCCCGAGGGACAGGCCATAGGGAGCAGTACTTC. It encodes CASSPRGTGHREQYF. The gene calls are TRBV6-1 and TRBJ2-7, with 8 bases lining up with TRBD1. Losses at the gene ends were 5 bases for V and 7 bases for J; bases not matched to a gene: 13. The CDR3 covers 15 residues. CDR1 MNHNS and CDR2 SASEGT come from the germline V gene.